This entry features one TCR beta chain sequence. As yet, its antigen is unknown. The data are from a study of cytomegalovirus exposure and HLA in healthy donors. Study at large: Inside one of the first data releases sat about 91 million unique TCRs taken from HLA-typed donors. Study observations and caveats: More clonal expansion characterized HLA-associated TCR beta chains than equally common others in a later analysis. A later analysis linked 15,000 to 20,000 TCR beta sequences to HLA alleles at 0.05 false discovery rate.

The CDR3 runs 17 residues. Germline V lookup: CDR1 SGHNT, CDR2 YYREEE (reference sequence). The V and J ends lost 6 bases and 3 bases respectively, with 25 bases between them. Primers included in the PCR were 60 Vbeta and 13 Jbeta primers. Measured with immunoSEQ multiplex PCR; TCRdb has only the in-frame clones, and not every one. This sample has under 150,000 clones, with roughly four fifths found just once. The TCR was taken from a female donor in good health and CMV-seropositive. The chain employs TRBV5-4 and TRBJ2-7, with a possible D match to TRBD1 (6 bases). The sequencing input was PBMCs. The CDR3 protein is CASTDSKDSRGFYEQYF. The CDR3 DNA sequence: TGTGCCAGCACCGATTCGAAGGACAGTCGAGGGTTCTACGAGCAGTACTTC.